A selection of T cell receptor beta chains follows, all from one sample in a study of T-cell reconstitution after alpha-beta-depleted transplantation in children. TCRdb reprocessed the PCR reads via MiXCR and lists one record per CDR3 protein. The sample records fewer than 450,000 distinct CDR3 sequences, roughly 15% being singletons. The sequencing here drew on PBMCs, mostly from graft donor cells, taken 360 days after TCRalphabeta/CD19-depleted stem cell transplant. These receptors all come from a male patient under 10 years old who had a stem cell transplant for acute lymphoblastic leukemia, so the T cells may come from the graft donor. The CDR3 runs from the conserved cysteine through the conserved F or W. Each record gives: D gene, J gene, clone size, V gene, CDR3 protein, CDR3 DNA. D genes are given only for firm matches. Rows give clone size only sometimes, using once, few, many, or a class for an expanded clone.

d_gene: TRBD2; j_gene: TRBJ2-7; abundance: -; v_gene: TRBV7-8; CDR3aa: CASSLVGWGLAGVSYEQYF; CDR3nt: TGTGCCAGCAGCTTAGTGGGATGGGGACTAGCGGGAGTCTCCTACGAGCAGTACTTC
d_gene: TRBD1; j_gene: TRBJ1-1; abundance: many; v_gene: TRBV5-1; CDR3aa: CASSTQGDHTEAFF; CDR3nt: TGCGCCAGCAGCACTCAGGGGGACCACACTGAAGCTTTCTTT
d_gene: TRBD2; j_gene: TRBJ2-2; abundance: few; v_gene: TRBV11-2; CDR3aa: CASSLVRLAGSRAGELFF; CDR3nt: TGTGCCAGCAGCTTAGTTCGACTAGCGGGAAGCAGGGCCGGGGAGCTGTTTTTT
d_gene: -; j_gene: TRBJ2-3; abundance: many; v_gene: TRBV24-1; CDR3aa: CATSERGRTDTQYF; CDR3nt: TGTGCCACCAGTGAGCGGGGGCGCACAGATACGCAGTATTTT
d_gene: -; j_gene: TRBJ2-2; abundance: many; v_gene: TRBV12-3/TRBV12-4; CDR3aa: CASSVVSTGELFF; CDR3nt: TGTGCCAGCAGTGTCGTATCGACCGGGGAGCTGTTTTTT
d_gene: TRBD2; j_gene: TRBJ2-7; abundance: -; v_gene: TRBV28; CDR3aa: CASSTIYSGTSYEQYF; CDR3nt: TGTGCCAGCAGTACAATCTATAGCGGGACCTCCTACGAGCAGTACTTC
d_gene: -; j_gene: TRBJ1-4; abundance: few; v_gene: TRBV28; CDR3aa: CASSKGGGVEKLFF; CDR3nt: TGTGCCAGCTCCAAAGGTGGGGGAGTCGAAAAACTGTTTTTT
d_gene: TRBD1; j_gene: TRBJ2-1; abundance: few; v_gene: TRBV20-1; CDR3aa: CSARDQDRASYNEQFF; CDR3nt: TGCAGTGCTAGAGATCAGGACAGGGCGTCCTACAATGAGCAGTTCTTC
d_gene: TRBD2; j_gene: TRBJ2-1; abundance: many; v_gene: TRBV3-1; CDR3aa: CASSYGTRSGQFF; CDR3nt: TGTGCCAGCAGCTACGGGACTAGAAGTGGGCAGTTCTTC
d_gene: TRBD1; j_gene: TRBJ1-6; abundance: -; v_gene: TRBV4-3; CDR3aa: CASSQDRGRGASSPLHF; CDR3nt: TGCGCCAGCAGCCAAGATAGGGGCAGGGGGGCCAGTTCACCCCTCCACTTT
d_gene: -; j_gene: TRBJ2-5; abundance: few; v_gene: TRBV4-2; CDR3aa: CASSQRGPQKTQYF; CDR3nt: TGTGCCAGCAGCCAACGGGGGCCTCAGAAGACCCAGTACTTC
d_gene: -; j_gene: TRBJ2-7; abundance: few; v_gene: TRBV4-3; CDR3aa: CASSQVRSGPYEQYF; CDR3nt: TGCGCCAGCAGCCAAGTTCGTTCAGGCCCCTACGAGCAGTACTTC
d_gene: TRBD2; j_gene: TRBJ2-5; abundance: -; v_gene: TRBV10-3; CDR3aa: CAISDPSGTSGSETQYF; CDR3nt: TGTGCCATCAGTGACCCTTCCGGGACTAGCGGGAGCGAGACCCAGTACTTC
d_gene: -; j_gene: TRBJ2-7; abundance: once; v_gene: TRBV6-1; CDR3aa: CASGVLYEQYF; CDR3nt: TGTGCCAGCGGGGTACTCTACGAGCAGTACTTC
d_gene: TRBD1; j_gene: TRBJ2-1; abundance: -; v_gene: TRBV29-1; CDR3aa: CSAPDRGPYNEQFF; CDR3nt: TGCAGCGCTCCCGACAGGGGGCCCTACAATGAGCAGTTCTTC
d_gene: -; j_gene: TRBJ2-3; abundance: few; v_gene: TRBV7-8; CDR3aa: CASRDSYSTDTQYF; CDR3nt: TGTGCCAGCAGGGACAGCTATTCCACAGATACGCAGTATTTT
d_gene: -; j_gene: TRBJ2-5; abundance: few; v_gene: TRBV7-8; CDR3aa: CASSPIRQWGQETQYF; CDR3nt: TGTGCCAGCAGCCCCATCAGACAGTGGGGCCAAGAGACCCAGTACTTC
d_gene: TRBD2; j_gene: TRBJ2-7; abundance: few; v_gene: TRBV6-1; CDR3aa: CASSASGRGYEQYF; CDR3nt: TGTGCCAGCAGCGCTAGCGGGAGGGGCTACGAGCAGTACTTC
d_gene: -; j_gene: TRBJ2-4; abundance: many; v_gene: TRBV7-3; CDR3aa: CASSLTGGDIQYF; CDR3nt: TGTGCCAGCAGCTTAACGGGAGGAGACATTCAGTACTTC
d_gene: -; j_gene: TRBJ1-4; abundance: -; v_gene: TRBV7-9; CDR3aa: CASTWGAEKLFF; CDR3nt: TGTGCCAGCACCTGGGGGGCGGAAAAACTGTTTTTT
d_gene: -; j_gene: TRBJ1-1; abundance: -; v_gene: TRBV27; CDR3aa: CASRGMVGVSTEAFF; CDR3nt: TGTGCCAGCAGGGGGATGGTAGGGGTGAGCACTGAAGCTTTCTTT
d_gene: -; j_gene: TRBJ2-2; abundance: -; v_gene: TRBV6-5; CDR3aa: CASSRDWGGGELFF; CDR3nt: TGTGCCAGCAGCCGGGACTGGGGAGGCGGGGAGCTGTTTTTT
d_gene: -; j_gene: TRBJ2-7; abundance: few; v_gene: TRBV5-1; CDR3aa: CASSVELSSYEQYF; CDR3nt: TGCGCCAGCAGCGTGGAGCTTTCCTCCTACGAGCAGTACTTC
d_gene: TRBD1; j_gene: TRBJ2-4; abundance: many; v_gene: TRBV11-2; CDR3aa: CASSVTGGKNIQYF; CDR3nt: TGTGCCAGCAGCGTAACAGGGGGAAAAAACATTCAGTACTTC
d_gene: -; j_gene: TRBJ1-3; abundance: many; v_gene: TRBV29-1; CDR3aa: CSVETGSYSGNTIYF; CDR3nt: TGCAGCGTTGAAACCGGGTCTTACTCTGGAAACACCATATATTTT